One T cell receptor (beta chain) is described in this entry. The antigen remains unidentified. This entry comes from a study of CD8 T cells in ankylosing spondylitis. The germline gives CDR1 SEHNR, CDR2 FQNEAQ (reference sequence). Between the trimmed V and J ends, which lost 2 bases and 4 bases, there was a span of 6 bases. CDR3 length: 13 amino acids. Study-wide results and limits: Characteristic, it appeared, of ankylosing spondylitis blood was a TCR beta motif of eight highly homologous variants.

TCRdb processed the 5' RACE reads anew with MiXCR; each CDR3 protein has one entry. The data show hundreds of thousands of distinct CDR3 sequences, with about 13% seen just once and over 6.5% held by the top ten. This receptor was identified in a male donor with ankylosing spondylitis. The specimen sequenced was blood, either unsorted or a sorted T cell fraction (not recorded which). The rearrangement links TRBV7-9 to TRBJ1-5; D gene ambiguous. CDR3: CASSLQANQPQHF. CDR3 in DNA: TGTGCCAGCAGCTTACAGGCGAATCAGCCCCAGCATTTT.